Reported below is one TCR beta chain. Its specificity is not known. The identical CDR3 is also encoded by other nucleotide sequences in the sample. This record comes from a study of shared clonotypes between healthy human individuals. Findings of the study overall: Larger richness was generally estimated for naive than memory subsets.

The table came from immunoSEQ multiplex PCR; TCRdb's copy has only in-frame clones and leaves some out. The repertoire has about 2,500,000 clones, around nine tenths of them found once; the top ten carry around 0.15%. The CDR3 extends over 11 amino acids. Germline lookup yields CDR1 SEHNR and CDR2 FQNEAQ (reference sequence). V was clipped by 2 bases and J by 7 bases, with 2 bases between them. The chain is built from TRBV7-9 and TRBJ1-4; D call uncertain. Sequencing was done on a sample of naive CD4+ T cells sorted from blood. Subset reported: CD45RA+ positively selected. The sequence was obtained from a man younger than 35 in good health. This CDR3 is CASSLSEKLFF. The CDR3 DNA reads TGTGCCAGCAGCTTATCTGAAAAACTGTTTTTT. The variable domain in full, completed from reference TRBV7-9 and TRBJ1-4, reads DTGVSQNPRHKITKRGQNVTFRCDPISEHNRLYWYRQTLGQGPEFLTYFQNEAQLEKSRLLSDRFSAERPKGSFSTLEIQRTEQGDSAMYLCASSLSEKLFFGSGTQLSVL.